This T cell receptor beta chain originates from a study of technical replicates of blood from a handful of donors (TCRdb year 2017). Worth noting for this clone: Its recognized antigen is unknown. Base-call qualities are not available, and no considerably larger clone is one nucleotide away.

The library came from the immunoSEQ multiplex PCR assay. Not all clones reach the TCRdb copy of this immuneACCESS table, which keeps in-frame sequences only. Checked studies attribute under half of the gap to unresolved V genes and leave the rest unexplained. Recorded for this sample are about 84,000 clones; 95% to 98% of them occurred a single time. Of the sample, approximately 0.15% falls within the top ten clones. The sequence was collected from a human donor in good health. The sample taken for sequencing was T cells isolated from PBMCs.

The DNA reads TGTGCCAGCCAGGGACAAACTAACTATGGCTACACCTTC. Its product reads: CASQGQTNYGYTF. Here the chain combines TRBV6-5 and TRBJ1-2; a tentative D call is TRBD1 (6 bases match). CDR1 is given as MNHEY and CDR2 as SVGAGI, both from the germline V gene. The germline ends are 10 bases apart after V is trimmed by 8 bases and J by 0 bases. The CDR3, from cysteine to phenylalanine, totals 13 residues. The entry retains the CDR3 DNA only, 39 bases that are in frame from base 1.